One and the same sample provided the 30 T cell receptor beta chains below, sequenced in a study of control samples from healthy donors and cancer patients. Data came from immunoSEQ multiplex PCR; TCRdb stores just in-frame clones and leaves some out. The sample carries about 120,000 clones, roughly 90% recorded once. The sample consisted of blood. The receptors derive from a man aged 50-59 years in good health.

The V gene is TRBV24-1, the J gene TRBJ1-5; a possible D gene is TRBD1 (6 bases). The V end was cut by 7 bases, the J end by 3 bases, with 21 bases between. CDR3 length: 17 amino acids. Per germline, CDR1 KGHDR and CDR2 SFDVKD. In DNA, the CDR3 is TGTGCCACCAGAGGGGGAGTTAGACAGTACTCCAATCAGCCCCAGCATTTT. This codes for CATRGGVRQYSNQPQHF.

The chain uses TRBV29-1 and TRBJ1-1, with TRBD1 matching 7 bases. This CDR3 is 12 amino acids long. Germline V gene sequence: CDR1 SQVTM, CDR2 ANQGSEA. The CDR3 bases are TGCAGAGCGGACAGGCTGAACACTGAAGCTTTCTTT. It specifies CRADRLNTEAFF.

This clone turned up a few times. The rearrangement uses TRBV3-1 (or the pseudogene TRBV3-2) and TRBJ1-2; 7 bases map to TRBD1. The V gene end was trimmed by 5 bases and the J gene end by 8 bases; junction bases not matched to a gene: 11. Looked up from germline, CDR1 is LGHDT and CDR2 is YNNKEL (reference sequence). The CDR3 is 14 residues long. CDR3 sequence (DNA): TGTGCCAGCAGCTTGACAGAGGGGGCCGGAGGCTACACCTTC. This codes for CASSLTEGAGGYTF.

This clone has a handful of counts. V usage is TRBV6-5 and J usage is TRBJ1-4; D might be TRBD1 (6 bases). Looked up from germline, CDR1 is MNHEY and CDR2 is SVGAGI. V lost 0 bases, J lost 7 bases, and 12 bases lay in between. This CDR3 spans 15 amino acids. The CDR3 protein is CASSYSPGHREKLFF. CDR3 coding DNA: TGTGCCAGCAGTTACTCTCCGGGACACCGTGAAAAACTGTTTTTT.

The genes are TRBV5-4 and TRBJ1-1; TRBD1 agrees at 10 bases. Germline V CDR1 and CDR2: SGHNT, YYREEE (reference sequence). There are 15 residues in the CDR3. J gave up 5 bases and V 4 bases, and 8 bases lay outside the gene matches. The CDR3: CASSQADRGRTEAFF. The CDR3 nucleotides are TGTGCCAGCAGCCAAGCGGACAGGGGGAGGACTGAAGCTTTCTTT.

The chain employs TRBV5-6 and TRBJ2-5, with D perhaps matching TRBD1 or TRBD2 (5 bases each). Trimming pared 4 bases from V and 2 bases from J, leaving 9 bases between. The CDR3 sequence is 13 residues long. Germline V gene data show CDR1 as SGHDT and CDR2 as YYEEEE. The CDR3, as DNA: TGTGCCAGCAGCGGGACGTCTCAAGAGACCCAGTACTTC. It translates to CASSGTSQETQYF.

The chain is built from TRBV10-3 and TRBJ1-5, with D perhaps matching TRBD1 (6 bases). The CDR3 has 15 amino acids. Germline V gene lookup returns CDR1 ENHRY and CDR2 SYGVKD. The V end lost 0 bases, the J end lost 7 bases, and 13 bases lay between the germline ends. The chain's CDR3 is CAISESEQGFQPQHF. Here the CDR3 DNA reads TGTGCCATCAGTGAGTCGGAACAGGGTTTCCAGCCCCAGCATTTT.

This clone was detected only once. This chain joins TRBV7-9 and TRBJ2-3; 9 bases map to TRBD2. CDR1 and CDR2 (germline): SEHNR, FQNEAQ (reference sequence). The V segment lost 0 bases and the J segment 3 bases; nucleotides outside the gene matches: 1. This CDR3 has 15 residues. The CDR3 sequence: CASSLALAGTDTQYF. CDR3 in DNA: TGTGCCAGCAGCTTAGCGCTAGCGGGGACAGATACGCAGTATTTT.

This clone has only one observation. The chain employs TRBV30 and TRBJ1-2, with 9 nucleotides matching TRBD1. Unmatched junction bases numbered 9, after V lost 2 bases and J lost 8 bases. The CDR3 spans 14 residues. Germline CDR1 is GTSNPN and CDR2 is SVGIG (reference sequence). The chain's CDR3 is CAWSTIQGAGGYTF. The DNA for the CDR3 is TGTGCCTGGAGTACAATACAGGGGGCAGGCGGCTACACCTTC.

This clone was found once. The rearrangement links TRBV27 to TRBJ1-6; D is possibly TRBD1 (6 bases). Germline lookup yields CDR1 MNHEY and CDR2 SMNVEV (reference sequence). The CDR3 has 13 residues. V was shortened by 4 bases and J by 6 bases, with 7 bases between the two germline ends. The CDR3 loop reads CASSWGPNSPLHF. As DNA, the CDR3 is TGTGCCAGCAGTTGGGGGCCTAATTCACCCCTCCACTTT.

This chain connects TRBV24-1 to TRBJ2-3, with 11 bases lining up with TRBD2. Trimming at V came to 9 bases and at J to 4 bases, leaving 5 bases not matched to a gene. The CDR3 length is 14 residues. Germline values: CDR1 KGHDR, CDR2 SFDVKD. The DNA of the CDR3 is TGTGCCACCGCTAGCGGGGGGTATGCAGATACGCAGTATTTT. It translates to CATASGGYADTQYF.

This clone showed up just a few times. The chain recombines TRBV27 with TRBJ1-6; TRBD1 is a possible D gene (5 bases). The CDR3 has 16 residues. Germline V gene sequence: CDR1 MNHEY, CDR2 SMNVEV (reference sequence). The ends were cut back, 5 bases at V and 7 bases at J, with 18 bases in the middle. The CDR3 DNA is TGTGCCAGCAGTATGCAGGGTCGGGTCTACAATTCACCCCTCCACTTT. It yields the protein CASSMQGRVYNSPLHF.

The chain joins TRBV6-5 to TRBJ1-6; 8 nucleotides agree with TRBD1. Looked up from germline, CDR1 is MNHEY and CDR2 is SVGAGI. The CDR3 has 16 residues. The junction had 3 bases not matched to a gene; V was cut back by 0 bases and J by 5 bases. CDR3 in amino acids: CASSYSPTGDNSPLHF. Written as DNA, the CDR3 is TGTGCCAGCAGTTACTCCCCGACAGGGGATAATTCACCCCTCCACTTT.

CDR3 residues: CASSLDRVSEKLFF. CDR3 coding DNA: TGTGCCAGCAGCTTGGACAGGGTCAGTGAAAAACTGTTTTTT. V gene TRBV11-2 combines with J gene TRBJ1-4, with 8 nucleotides matching TRBD1. The length of the CDR3 is 14 residues. The V and J ends lost 3 bases and 7 bases, in that order; junction bases with no gene match: 4. CDR1 is SGHAT, CDR2 FQNNGV, per germline.

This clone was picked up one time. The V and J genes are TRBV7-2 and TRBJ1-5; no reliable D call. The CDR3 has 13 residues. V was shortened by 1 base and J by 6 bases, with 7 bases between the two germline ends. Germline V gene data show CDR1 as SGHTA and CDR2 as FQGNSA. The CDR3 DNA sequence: TGTGCCAGCAGCTTAGGCCCCGGTCAGCCCCAGCATTTT. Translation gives CASSLGPGQPQHF.

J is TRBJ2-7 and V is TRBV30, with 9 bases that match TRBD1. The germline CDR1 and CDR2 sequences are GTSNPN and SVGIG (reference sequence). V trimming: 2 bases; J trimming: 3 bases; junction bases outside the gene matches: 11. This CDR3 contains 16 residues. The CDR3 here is CAWSSLGQGTFYEQYF. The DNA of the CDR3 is TGTGCCTGGAGTTCTCTCGGACAGGGGACTTTCTACGAGCAGTACTTC.

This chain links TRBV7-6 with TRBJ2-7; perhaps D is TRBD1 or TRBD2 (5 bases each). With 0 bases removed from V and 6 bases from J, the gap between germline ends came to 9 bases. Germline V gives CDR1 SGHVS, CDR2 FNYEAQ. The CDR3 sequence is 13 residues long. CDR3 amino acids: CASSLARGGEQYF. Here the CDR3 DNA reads TGTGCCAGCAGCTTAGCCCGGGGCGGCGAGCAGTACTTC.

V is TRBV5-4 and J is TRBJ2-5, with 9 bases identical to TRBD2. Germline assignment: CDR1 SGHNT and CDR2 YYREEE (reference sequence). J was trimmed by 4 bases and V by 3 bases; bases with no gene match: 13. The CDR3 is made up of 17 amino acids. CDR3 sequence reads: CASSSSGGPQFRETQYF. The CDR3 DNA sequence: TGTGCCAGCAGCTCGAGCGGGGGGCCTCAGTTCAGAGAGACCCAGTACTTC. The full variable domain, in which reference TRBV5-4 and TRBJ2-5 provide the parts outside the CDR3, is ETGVTQSPTHLIKTRGQQVTLRCSSQSGHNTVSWYQQALGQGPQFIFQYYREEENGRGNFPPRFSGLQFPNYSSELNVNALELDDSALYLCASSSSGGPQFRETQYFGPGTRLLVL.

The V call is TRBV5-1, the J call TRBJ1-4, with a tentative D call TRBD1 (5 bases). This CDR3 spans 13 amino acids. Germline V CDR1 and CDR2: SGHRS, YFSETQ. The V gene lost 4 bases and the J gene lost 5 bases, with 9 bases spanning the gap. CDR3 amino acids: CASSREGNEKLFF. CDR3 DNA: TGCGCCAGCAGCAGGGAGGGGAATGAAAAACTGTTTTTT.

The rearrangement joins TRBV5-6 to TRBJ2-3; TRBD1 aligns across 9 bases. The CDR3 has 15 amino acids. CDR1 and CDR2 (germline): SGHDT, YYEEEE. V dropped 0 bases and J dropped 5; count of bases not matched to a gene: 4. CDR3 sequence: CASSLDRGPIDTQYF. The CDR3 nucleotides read TGTGCCAGCAGCTTGGACAGGGGGCCGATAGATACGCAGTATTTT.

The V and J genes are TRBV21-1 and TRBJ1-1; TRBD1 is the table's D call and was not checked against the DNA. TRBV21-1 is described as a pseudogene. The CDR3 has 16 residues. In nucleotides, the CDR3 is TGTGCCAGCAGCAAAGTTGGGACAGGATTGAACACTGAAGCTTTCTTT. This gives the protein CASSKVGTGLNTEAFF.

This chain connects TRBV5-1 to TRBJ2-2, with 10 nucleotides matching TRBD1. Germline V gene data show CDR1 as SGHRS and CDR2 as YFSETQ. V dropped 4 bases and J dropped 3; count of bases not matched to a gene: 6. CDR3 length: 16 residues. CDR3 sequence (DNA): TGCGCCAGCAGCAGATGGACAGGGGGAGACACCGGGGAGCTGTTTTTT. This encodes CASSRWTGGDTGELFF.

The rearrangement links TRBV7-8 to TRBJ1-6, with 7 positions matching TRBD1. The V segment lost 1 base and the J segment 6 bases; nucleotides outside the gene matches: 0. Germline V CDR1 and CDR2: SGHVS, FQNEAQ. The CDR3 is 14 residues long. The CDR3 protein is CASSLGDSNSPLHF. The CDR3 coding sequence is TGTGCCAGCAGCTTAGGGGACAGTAATTCACCCCTCCACTTT. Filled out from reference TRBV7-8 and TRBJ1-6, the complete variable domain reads GAGVSQSPRYKVAKRGQDVALRCDPISGHVSLFWYQQALGQGPEFLTYFQNEAQLDKSGLPSDRFFAERPEGSVSTLKIQRTQQEDSAVYLCASSLGDSNSPLHFGNGTRLTVT.

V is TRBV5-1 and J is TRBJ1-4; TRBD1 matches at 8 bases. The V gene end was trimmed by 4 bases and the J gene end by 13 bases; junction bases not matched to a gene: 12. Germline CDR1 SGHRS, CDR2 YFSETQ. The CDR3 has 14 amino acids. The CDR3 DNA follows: TGCGCCAGCAGCCGCGGACAGGGAGATGATATACTGTTTTTT. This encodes CASSRGQGDDILFF.

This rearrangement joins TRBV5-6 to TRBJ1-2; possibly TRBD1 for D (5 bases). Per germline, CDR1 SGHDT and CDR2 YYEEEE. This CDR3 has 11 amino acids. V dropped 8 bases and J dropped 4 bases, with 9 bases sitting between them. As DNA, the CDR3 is TGTGCCAGTCAGGGCTTCTATGGCTACACCTTC. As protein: CASQGFYGYTF.

CDR3 nucleotides: TGCGCCAGCAGCTTGGTCACAGGGGCCTTGAACACTGAAGCTTTCTTT. Amino acids: CASSLVTGALNTEAFF. The chain is built from TRBV5-1 and TRBJ1-1; 7 bases are a match to TRBD1. The CDR3 consists of 16 residues. Germline assignment: CDR1 SGHRS and CDR2 YFSETQ. Trimming cost V 0 bases and J 0 bases; bases outside gene matches: 5.

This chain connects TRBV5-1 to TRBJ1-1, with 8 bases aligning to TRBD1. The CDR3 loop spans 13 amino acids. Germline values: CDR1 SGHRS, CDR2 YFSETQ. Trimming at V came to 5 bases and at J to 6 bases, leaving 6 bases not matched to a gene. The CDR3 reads CASRGQDNAEAFF. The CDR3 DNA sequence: TGCGCCAGCAGGGGACAGGACAATGCTGAAGCTTTCTTT.

The CDR3 sequence is CASTSRQADTQYF. The CDR3 bases are TGTGCCAGCACGAGCCGACAGGCAGATACGCAGTATTTT. The V and J genes are TRBV6-5 and TRBJ2-3, with D possibly being TRBD1 (6 bases). The V end was cut by 7 bases, the J end by 4 bases, with 12 bases between. The CDR3 loop spans 13 amino acids. The V gene's germline CDR1 is MNHEY and CDR2 SVGAGI.

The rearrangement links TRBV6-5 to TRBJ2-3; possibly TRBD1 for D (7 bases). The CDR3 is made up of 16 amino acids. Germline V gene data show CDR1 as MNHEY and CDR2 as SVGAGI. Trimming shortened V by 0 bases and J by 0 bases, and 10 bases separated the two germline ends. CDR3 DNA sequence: TGTGCCAGCAGTTACTCGCCAGGGGGGAGCACAGATACGCAGTATTTT. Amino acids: CASSYSPGGSTDTQYF.

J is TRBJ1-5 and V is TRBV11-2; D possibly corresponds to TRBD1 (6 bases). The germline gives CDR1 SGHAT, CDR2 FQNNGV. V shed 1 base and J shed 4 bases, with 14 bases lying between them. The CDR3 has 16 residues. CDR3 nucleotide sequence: TGTGCCAGCAGCTTAGGGGGGGGCGGTTGGAATCAGCCCCAGCATTTT. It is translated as CASSLGGGGWNQPQHF.